This TCR beta chain came from a study of blood T cell repertoires in COVID-19. Overall study: Donors in the United States, Italy and Spain gave samples during acute or convalescent COVID-19. T cells, B-cell-depleted T cells, or PBMCs supplied cDNA or gDNA.

The CDR3 has 17 residues. Germline loops: CDR1 MGHRA, CDR2 YSYEKL. V lost 1 base and J lost 1; bases outside the gene matches: 9. The protocol was immunoSEQ multiplex PCR, while the TCRdb copy is restricted to in-frame clones and leaves out a portion. The table has a few hundred thousand clones, roughly 80% seen once; the top ten hold roughly 3.4%. This receptor was taken from a woman between 18 and 29 years old with acute or convalescent COVID-19. This sequence joins TRBV4-1 and TRBJ2-7; 8 nucleotides agree with TRBD2. The sample consisted of peripheral blood. The CDR3 here is CASSQATSGRISYEQYF. The CDR3 DNA follows: TGCGCCAGCAGCCAAGCAACTAGCGGACGAATTTCCTACGAGCAGTACTTC.